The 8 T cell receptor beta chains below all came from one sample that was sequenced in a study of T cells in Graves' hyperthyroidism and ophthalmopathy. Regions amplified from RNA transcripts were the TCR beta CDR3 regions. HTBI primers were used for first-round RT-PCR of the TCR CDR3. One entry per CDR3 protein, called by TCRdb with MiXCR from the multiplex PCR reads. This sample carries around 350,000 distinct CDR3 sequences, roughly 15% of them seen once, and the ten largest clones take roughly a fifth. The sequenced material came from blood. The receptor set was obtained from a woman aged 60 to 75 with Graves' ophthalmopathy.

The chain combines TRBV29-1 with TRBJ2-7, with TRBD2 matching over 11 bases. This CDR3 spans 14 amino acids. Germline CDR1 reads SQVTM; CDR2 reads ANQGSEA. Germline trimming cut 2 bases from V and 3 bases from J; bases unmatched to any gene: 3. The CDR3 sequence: CSVELAGGIYEQYF. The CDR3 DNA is TGCAGCGTTGAATTAGCGGGAGGGATCTACGAGCAGTACTTC.

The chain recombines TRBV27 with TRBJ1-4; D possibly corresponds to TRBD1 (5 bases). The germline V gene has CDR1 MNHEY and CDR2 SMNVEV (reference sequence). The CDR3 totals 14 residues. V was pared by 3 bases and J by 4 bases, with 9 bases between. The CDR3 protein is CASSFAGNNEKLFF. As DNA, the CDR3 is TGTGCCAGCAGTTTTGCAGGGAATAATGAAAAACTGTTTTTT. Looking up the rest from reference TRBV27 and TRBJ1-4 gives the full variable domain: EAQVTQNPRYLITVTGKKLTVTCSQNMNHEYMSWYRQDPGLGLRQIYYSMNVEVTDKGDVPEGYKVSRKEKRNFPLILESPSPNQTSLYFCASSFAGNNEKLFFGSGTQLSVL.

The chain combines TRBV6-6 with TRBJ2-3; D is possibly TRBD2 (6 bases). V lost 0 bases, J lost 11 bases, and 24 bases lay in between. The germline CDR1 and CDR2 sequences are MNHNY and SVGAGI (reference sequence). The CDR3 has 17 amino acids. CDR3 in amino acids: CASSYSSSTGVGQGQYF. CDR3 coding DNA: TGTGCCAGCAGTTACTCGAGTAGTACGGGAGTCGGCCAGGGGCAGTATTTT.

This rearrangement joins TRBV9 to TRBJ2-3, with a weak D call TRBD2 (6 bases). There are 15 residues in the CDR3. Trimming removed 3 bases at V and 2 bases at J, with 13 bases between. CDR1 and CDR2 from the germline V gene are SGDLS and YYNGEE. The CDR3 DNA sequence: TGTGCCAGCAGCGCGGGAGTAGGTTTCACAGATACGCAGTATTTT. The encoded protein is CASSAGVGFTDTQYF. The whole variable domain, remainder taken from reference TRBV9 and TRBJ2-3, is DSGVTQTPKHLITATGQRVTLRCSPRSGDLSVYWYQQSLDQGLQFLIQYYNGEERAKGNILERFSAQQFPDLHSELNLSSLELGDSALYFCASSAGVGFTDTQYFGPGTRLTVL.

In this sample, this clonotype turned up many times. The CDR3 region is CASSVTSFSYEQYF. CDR3 bases: TGTGCCAGCAGTGTGACTAGCTTCTCCTACGAGCAGTACTTC. The genes are TRBV28 and TRBJ2-7, with 7 bases lining up with TRBD2. V lost 5 bases to trimming and J lost 0 bases; unmatched junction nucleotides: 4. CDR1 is MDHEN, CDR2 SYDVKM, per germline. The CDR3 contains 14 residues. Variable domain in full (rest from reference TRBV28 and TRBJ2-7): DVKVTQSSRYLVKRTGEKVFLECVQDMDHENMFWYRQDPGLGLRLIYFSYDVKMKEKGDIPEGYSVSREKKERFSLILESASTNQTSMYLCASSVTSFSYEQYFGPGTRLTVT.

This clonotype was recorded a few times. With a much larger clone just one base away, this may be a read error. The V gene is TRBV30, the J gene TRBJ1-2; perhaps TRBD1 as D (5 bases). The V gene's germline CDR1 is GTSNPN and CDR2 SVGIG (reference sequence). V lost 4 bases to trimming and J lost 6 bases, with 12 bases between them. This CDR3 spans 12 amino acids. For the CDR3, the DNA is TGTGCCTGGACCACGACAGCAGATGGCTACACCTTC. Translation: CAWTTTADGYTF.

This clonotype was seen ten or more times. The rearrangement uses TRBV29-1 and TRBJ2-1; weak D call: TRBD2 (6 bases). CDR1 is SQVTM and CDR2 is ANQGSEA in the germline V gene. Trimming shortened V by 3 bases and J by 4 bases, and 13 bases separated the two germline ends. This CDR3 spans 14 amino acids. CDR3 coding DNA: TGCAGCGTTGACGGGCGGGGAACGTACAATGAGCAGTTCTTC. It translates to CSVDGRGTYNEQFF.

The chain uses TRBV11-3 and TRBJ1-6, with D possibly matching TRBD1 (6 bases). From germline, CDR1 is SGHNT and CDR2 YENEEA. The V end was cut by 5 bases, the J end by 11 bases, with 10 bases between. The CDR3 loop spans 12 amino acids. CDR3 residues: CASSTGRPPLHF. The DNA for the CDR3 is TGTGCCAGCAGCACAGGGAGGCCACCCCTCCACTTT.